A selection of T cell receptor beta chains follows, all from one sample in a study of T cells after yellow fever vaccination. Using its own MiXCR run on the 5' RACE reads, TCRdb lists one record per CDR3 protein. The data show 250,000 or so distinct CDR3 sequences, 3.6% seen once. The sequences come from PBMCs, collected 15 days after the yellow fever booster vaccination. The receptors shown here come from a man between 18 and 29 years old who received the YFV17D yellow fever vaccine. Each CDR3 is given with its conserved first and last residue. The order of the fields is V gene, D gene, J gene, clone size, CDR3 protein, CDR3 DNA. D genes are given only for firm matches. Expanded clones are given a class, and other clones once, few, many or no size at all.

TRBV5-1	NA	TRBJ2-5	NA	CASSSAGQETQYF	TGCGCCAGCAGTTCCGCAGGGCAAGAGACCCAGTACTTC
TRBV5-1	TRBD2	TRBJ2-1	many	CASSLVSGGAIRIF	TGCGCCAGCAGCTTGGTGAGCGGGGGGGCCATTAGGATCTTC
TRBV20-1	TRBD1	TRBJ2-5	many	CSAQRRTGRMETQYF	TGCAGTGCCCAAAGACGGACAGGAAGAATGGAGACCCAGTACTTC
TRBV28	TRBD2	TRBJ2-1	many	CAGLAGGRSYNEQFF	TGTGCCGGACTAGCGGGGGGGAGATCCTACAATGAGCAGTTCTTC
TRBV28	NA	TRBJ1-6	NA	CASSSPGEDVGNSPLHF	TGTGCCAGCAGTTCCCCCGGCGAGGATGTAGGGAATTCACCCCTCCACTTT
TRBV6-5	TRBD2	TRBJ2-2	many	CASSQLAGGPGTGELFF	TGTGCCAGCAGCCAACTAGCGGGGGGGCCTGGTACCGGGGAGCTGTTTTTT
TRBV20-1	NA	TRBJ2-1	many	CSARRTDRVSGNEQFF	TGCAGTGCTAGGAGGACGGATAGGGTCTCGGGCAATGAGCAGTTCTTC
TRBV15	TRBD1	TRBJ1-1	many	CATSRAGTDLALAGNTEAFF	TGTGCCACCAGCAGAGCCGGGACAGACCTCGCCCTTGCCGGGAACACTGAAGCTTTCTTT
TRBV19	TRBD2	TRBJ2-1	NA	CASSKLAYGYNEQFF	TGTGCCAGTAGTAAACTAGCGTACGGCTACAATGAGCAGTTCTTC
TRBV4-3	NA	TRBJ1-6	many	CASSQDGTLGSPLHF	TGCGCCAGCAGCCAAGATGGGACCTTGGGGTCACCCCTCCACTTT
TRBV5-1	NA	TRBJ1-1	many	CASSLYGLNTEAFF	TGCGCCAGCAGCTTGTACGGTCTGAACACTGAAGCTTTCTTT
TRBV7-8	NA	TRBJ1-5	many	CASSSRPLLAQPQHF	TGTGCCAGCAGCTCACGTCCCCTGCTTGCACAGCCCCAGCATTTT
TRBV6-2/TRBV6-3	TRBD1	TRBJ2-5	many	CASKNRGETQYF	TGTGCCAGCAAAAACAGGGGGGAGACCCAGTACTTC
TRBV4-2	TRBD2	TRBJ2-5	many	CASSQEGTSGEETQYF	TGTGCCAGCAGCCAAGAGGGGACTAGCGGGGAAGAGACCCAGTACTTC
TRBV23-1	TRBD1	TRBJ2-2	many	CASTGQGIDTGELFF	TGCGCCAGCACCGGACAGGGTATCGACACCGGGGAGCTGTTTTTT
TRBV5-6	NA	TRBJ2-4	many	CASAATVDLNIQYF	TGTGCCAGCGCCGCGACGGTGGATCTAAACATTCAGTACTTC
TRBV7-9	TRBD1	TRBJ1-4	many	CASRQPGQSEKLFF	TGTGCCAGCAGGCAACCGGGACAGAGCGAAAAACTGTTTTTT
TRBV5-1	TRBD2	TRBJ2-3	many	CASSPGLGTDTQYF	TGCGCCAGCAGCCCGGGACTAGGCACAGATACGCAGTATTTT